This TCR beta chain is drawn from a study of blood T cell repertoires in COVID-19. The wider study: Donors in the United States, Italy and Spain gave samples during acute or convalescent COVID-19.

V dropped 2 bases and J dropped 2; count of bases not matched to a gene: 9. CDR1 is MNHNS, CDR2 SASEGT, per germline. CDR3 length equals 17 residues. Original handling: The authors estimated nucleated cell counts from reference gene primer amplification. Repertoires were generated with immunoSEQ multiplex PCR, while TCRdb's copy carries only in-frame clones and drops some. The V and J calls and clone size are taken from that table; D and trimming were inferred from the DNA. The repertoire consists of approximately 140,000 clones, with approximately 88% occurring once and the leading ten covering 10%.

The chain carries TRBV6-1 and TRBJ1-5; TRBD1 matches at 7 bases. Material: peripheral blood. The clonotype comes from a man between 60 and 75 years old with active or convalescent COVID-19. The CDR3 nucleotides are TGTGCCAGCAGTGAAATCAACAGGGGCAGGGGCAATCAGCCCCAGCATTTT. This sequence encodes CASSEINRGRGNQPQHF.